These 2 T cell receptor beta chains were all obtained from the same sample, sequenced in a study of radiation and T cells in renal cell carcinoma (dated by TCRdb to 2020 to 2021). The sample's time point, from its label and the paper: tumor resected at nephrectomy. The treatment or condition label, read with the paper, signifies: treatment-naive control, cytoreductive nephrectomy. Library preparation was by the immunoSEQ multiplex PCR assay. The immuneACCESS repertoire file appears here via TCRdb, limited to in-frame rearrangements. These files lack a portion of the clones; in checked studies, under half of the deficit traces to unresolved V genes, and the cause of the others is not known. This sample lists around 17,000 clones; roughly 60% were detected once. The ten largest clones add up to 9.7% of the sample. The starting material was tumor tissue, obtained from a patient whose treatment was nephrectomy without radiotherapy. These receptors were taken from a middle-aged man with renal cell carcinoma.

This clone was recorded a few times. This sequence joins TRBV28 and TRBJ2-7; D is perhaps TRBD1 (6 bases). V lost 5 bases and J 3 bases, leaving 14 bases between the germline ends. The CDR3 covers 14 residues. CDR1 and CDR2 from the germline V gene are MDHEN and SYDVKM. In DNA form, the CDR3 reads TGTGCCAGCAGTCGAACCGGGACACTCTACGAGCAGTACTTC. Translated, it gives CASSRTGTLYEQYF.

J is TRBJ1-2 and V is TRBV5-1; D unclear. V lost 4 bases and J 2 bases, leaving 9 bases between the germline ends. Germline V gene data show CDR1 as SGHRS and CDR2 as YFSETQ. The CDR3 runs to 13 residues. CDR3: CASSLDGNYGYTF. The CDR3 DNA reads TGCGCCAGCAGCCTGGACGGGAACTATGGCTACACCTTC.